This T cell receptor beta chain emerged from a study of cytomegalovirus exposure and HLA in healthy donors (dated by TCRdb to the late 2010s). Regarding the research as a whole: An earlier analysis of roughly 570 of the donors reported 250 to 300 Gb of sequence data and 117 million unique TCR beta sequences obtained from about 200 million T cells. Approximately 300 gigabases of sequencing data and around 80 million unique TCR sequences made up an early release that covered fewer than 650 HLA-typed donors. Among the roughly 390 genotyped donors, about 83% belonged to the genetic ancestry cluster associated with self-reported Caucasian donors. The aim of the study was to test whether cataloging public T cell receptors could identify signatures of past pathogen exposure. Using immunosequencing, the study profiled T cell repertoires from around 670 subjects and related those repertoires to cytomegalovirus serostatus. Besides the first cohort of under 700 subjects, a separate validation cohort made up of roughly 130 different subjects was used. The study combined high-throughput TCR immunosequencing, statistical association of individual TCRs with disease status, and machine learning to predict cytomegalovirus infection status. To study patterns of TCR occurrence, a later analysis re-analyzed previously published TCR beta repertoires from just over 650 donors and added high-resolution HLA genotyping. Rather than drawing on any new phenotypic data, the later analysis identified candidate immune exposures from TCR beta sequences and the way those sequences occurred across donors. To decide whether each TCR beta V gene segment behaved as functional or pseudogenic, an earlier analysis of nearly 600 of the donors relied on high-throughput TCR beta sequencing. Donor age, sex, ethnicity and CMV serostatus were compiled alongside the repertoire data. A later genetic analysis used genome-wide SNP genotypes for about 60% of the roughly 670 donors, treating that subset as a discovery cohort. Every repertoire in the discovery cohort had been generated on one and the same sequencing platform. Class I and class II HLA loci were covered by the typing at four-digit resolution. The number of typed donors differed by locus: roughly 629-640 for A, B, C, DRB1 and DQB1; some 500 for DQA1; around 580 for DPA1; and 400 to 480 for DPB1. Because of strong linkage in the cohort, roughly five DR-DQ haplotypes were treated as single units for association and clustering. Across 398 genotyped donors of the cohort, an average of roughly 230,000 unique TCR beta nucleotide sequences per donor were sequenced, and around 20% of those sequences were non-productive. What the study reported, not specific to this receptor: Most CMV-associated TCR beta chains appeared to be HLA-restricted in a later analysis, and the HLA associations seemed to be driven largely by CMV exposure. Because HLA typing was unavailable for some donors at each locus, only the typed subset was used in association tests. Compared with the approximately 710-donor mean, donors in an Asian-associated ancestry cluster had fewer N-insertions in productive TCRs, according to a later genetic analysis. The only immune exposure information available for the cohort was CMV serostatus. Only TCR beta chains were sequenced in this cohort, and the absence of alpha or paired-chain data limited detectable features. Around 16 rarely observed V segments, including chromosome 9 orphons, were excluded from the earlier analysis of some 590 of the donors because counts were too low. An association between a missense DCLRE1C variant and V-gene and J-gene trimming of TCR beta chains was found in a later genetic analysis and replicated in an independent cohort. A later analysis associated some 17,000 TCR beta sequences with specific HLA alleles at a false discovery rate of 0.05. Because the 87-base-pair reads could not distinguish some IMGT-functional V segments, including TRBV6-2 and TRBV6-3, those segments were excluded. The presence/absence analyses assumed that sequencing depth was roughly uniform across donors, and that assumption may not be true. In an earlier analysis of approximately 590 of the donors, most TCR beta V segments were observed in productive rearrangements about 87% or about 30% of the time, broadly matching IMGT annotations. The authors suggested that the approach could potentially be generalized to other disease states and immunological phenotypes. According to a later analysis, parvovirus B19, influenza, CMV and Epstein-Barr virus appeared linked to several top co-occurrence clusters. The study listed 150 to 200 TCR beta chains as associated with cytomegalovirus. A further reported finding was that TCR beta sequences accurately predicted the HLA-A and HLA-B alleles for most subjects in the first cohort. In a later analysis, HLA-associated TCR beta chains showed more clonal expansion and lower generation probabilities than non-associated chains that were equally common. Most TCR sequences were observed very rarely across donors, whereas some public TCRs were present in many individuals. When HLA alleles, especially DR and DQ, strongly co-occurred, TCR associations were difficult to assign to individual alleles. In vitro tests confirmed that a few of the cytomegalovirus-associated TCR beta chains recognize cytomegalovirus antigens. Linkage disequilibrium might explain the correlated functional status among segregating V segments, but an unknown experimental factor could not be excluded. In both the original and validation cohorts, the classifier was reported to diagnose cytomegalovirus status with high specificity and sensitivity. In a later analysis, the rate of TCR association differed among HLA loci, with DRB1 alleles having the most associated TCRs and HLA-C alleles having the fewest. The sequencing pipeline was judged likely to have produced a cluster of highly shared sequence variants as a technical artifact.

In total, more than 500 healthy bone marrow donors made up the cohort. At the time of sampling, every cohort member was nominally healthy, though immune exposures that went unrecorded were likely present. The donor tested CMV seronegative and was one of the 352 seronegative cohort members. Every donor gave a peripheral blood sample, and the peripheral blood mononuclear cells from that sample were used for TCR beta sequencing. The Qiagen DNeasy Blood Extraction Kit was used to extract genomic DNA from the blood cell samples. This clone was observed a few times. Its antigen specificity is not known. Base-call qualities are not available, and no considerably larger clone is one nucleotide away. The library was made by the immunoSEQ multiplex PCR assay. For the multiplex PCR, a mixture combining 60 forward primers for TCR Vbeta segments and 13 reverse primers for TCR Jbeta segments was used. Amplification of the CDR3 region of rearranged TCR beta genes was performed with a multiplex PCR assay on genomic DNA. Amplified TCR beta libraries were sequenced as 87-base-pair reads on the Illumina HiSeq System. The original pipeline was this. A later analysis tallied 70 million to 100 million unique TCR beta chains across the 600 to 700 repertoires, and some 12 million of those chains were shared by two or more donors. To remove PCR and sequencing errors, raw reads were error-corrected and collapsed into unique sequences using a nearest-neighbor algorithm that merged closely related sequences. To assign V, D and J gene segments, CDR3 sequences were aligned to IMGT reference sequences. For a sequence to be retained, at least a six-nucleotide match to both a V gene segment and a J gene segment was required. Rearrangements were called productive when the CDR3 lacked stop codons and stayed in frame with V and J; all others were non-productive. Following IMGT convention, CDR3 was defined as the stretch from the second conserved V-encoded cysteine to the conserved J-encoded phenylalanine. Sequences without an unambiguous match to a single V gene segment were excluded from the earlier analysis of 587 of the donors. An earlier analysis of just under 600 of the donors called V segments functional above 56.7% productive rearrangements and segregating when the between-donor standard deviation exceeded 5%. A statistical classification framework was built to diagnose cytomegalovirus status from the catalog of TCR beta chain sequences. V and J gene assignment, in a later analysis, came from comparing TCR nucleotide sequences with IMGT/GENE-DB human TR gene sequences. A later analysis assigned CDR3 sequences and most-parsimonious VDJ recombination scenarios with the TCRdist pipeline. In a later analysis, every TCR beta chain was defined by the combination of its CDR3 amino acid sequence and its V-gene family, and reads without a unique V-gene family were dropped. In a later analysis, 450 to 600 highly shared, low-generation-probability nucleotide sequences were removed to address suspected cross-contamination and a sequencing artifact. In a later analysis, a clonal expansion index was calculated for each public chain from normalized within-repertoire ranks of inferred template counts. In a later analysis, generation probabilities were computed with a VDJ recombination model fitted to out-of-frame rearrangements, and the resulting probabilities were checked against IGoR. A later analysis scored TCR-TCR, TCR-HLA and TCR-CMV co-occurrence with hypergeometric tests, applying a repertoire-size bias correction to TCR pairs. To estimate false discovery rates, a later analysis permuted the HLA or CMV assignments 20 times. In a later analysis, co-occurring TCRs were grouped with DBSCAN, and TCRdist sequence similarity was added when clustering was performed within HLA-allele-positive subsets. For co-occurrence clustering, repertoires with fewer than 30,000 or more than 120,000 public chains were excluded, along with roughly five repertoires with anomalous nucleotide sharing. TCRdb retrieved this table from immuneACCESS and kept in-frame rearrangements only. Not all clones are present; in checked studies, unresolved V genes account for under half, and no reason is known for the remainder. V and J calls plus clone size are reproduced from that table; the DNA served to infer D and trimming. The sample includes roughly 150,000 clones, with 68% observed a single time. The ten most abundant clones make up around 4% of the sample.

Its CDR3 holds 14 amino acids, cysteine through phenylalanine. The sequence is cut down to CDR3 DNA, 42 bases in frame from base 1. V is clipped by 10 bases and J by 1 base, and the sequence between their germline boundaries is 14 bases long. In the germline V gene, CDR1 corresponds to ENHRY and CDR2 to SYGVKD. The origin of this receptor is a man between 60 and 70 years old in good health and CMV-seronegative. The chain is encoded by TRBV10-3 joined to TRBJ1-3; too little of a D gene remains to name it. Sequenced sample: PBMCs. The DNA sequence follows: TGTGCCACCCTTAGATCTTTATCTGGAAACACCATATATTTT. Its amino acids are CATLRSLSGNTIYF.